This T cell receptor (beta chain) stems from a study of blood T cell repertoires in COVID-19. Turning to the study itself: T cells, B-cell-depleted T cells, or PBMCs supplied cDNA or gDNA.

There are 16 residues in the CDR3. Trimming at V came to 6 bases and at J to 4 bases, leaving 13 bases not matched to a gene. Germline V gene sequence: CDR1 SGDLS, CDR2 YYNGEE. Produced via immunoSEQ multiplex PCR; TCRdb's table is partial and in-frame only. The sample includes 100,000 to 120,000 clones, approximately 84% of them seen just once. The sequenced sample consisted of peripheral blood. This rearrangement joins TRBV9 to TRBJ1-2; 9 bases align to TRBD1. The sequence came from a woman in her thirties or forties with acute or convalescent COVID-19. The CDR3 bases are TGTGCCAGCACCACGGGGGGGACAGGGCTGTCCTATGGCTACACCTTC. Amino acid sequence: CASTTGGTGLSYGYTF.